Listed here are 5 T cell receptor beta chains from one sample, sequenced in a study of blood T cell repertoires in COVID-19. The data were produced by immunoSEQ multiplex PCR, yet TCRdb's version contains in-frame clones alone and is incomplete. The sample shows around 310,000 clones, roughly 86% of them seen only once. The source material was PBMCs or T cells enriched from blood (not recorded which). These receptors were obtained from a woman between 25 and 40 years old who had recovered from COVID-19.

This chain joins TRBV29-1 and TRBJ1-2; D is ambiguous. The CDR3 consists of 16 residues. The germline CDR1 and CDR2 sequences are SQVTM and ANQGSEA. The V and J ends lost 4 bases and 5 bases respectively, with 23 bases between them. The DNA for the CDR3 is TGCAGCGTTGTAGGACGGTTGACTATAATGGAGTATGGCTACACCTTC. Translating gives CSVVGRLTIMEYGYTF. Variable domain in full (rest from reference TRBV29-1 and TRBJ1-2): SAVISQKPSRDICQRGTSLTIQCQVDSQVTMMFWYRQQPGQSLTLIATANQGSEATYESGFVIDKFPISRPNLTFSTLTVSNMSPEDSSIYLCSVVGRLTIMEYGYTFGSGTRLTVV.

V and J are TRBV19 and TRBJ2-1, with TRBD2 matching over 9 bases. This CDR3 spans 16 amino acids. The V segment lost 3 bases and the J segment 9 bases; nucleotides outside the gene matches: 12. In germline, CDR1 is LNHDA, CDR2 SQIVND (reference sequence). The CDR3 sequence is CASSIFSGRGFSEQFF. CDR3 nucleotide sequence: TGTGCCAGTAGTATCTTTAGCGGGAGAGGATTCAGTGAGCAGTTCTTC.

In this sample, this clone turned up once. The CDR3 bases are TGTGCCAGCAGCGTAGAAGTAGCGGGAGCGGGGCACACAGATACGCAGTATTTT. Translated, it gives CASSVEVAGAGHTDTQYF. This chain links TRBV9 with TRBJ2-3; 9 bases align to TRBD2. The germline CDR1 and CDR2 sequences are SGDLS and YYNGEE. V lost 0 bases and J lost 2; bases outside the gene matches: 10. The CDR3 covers 18 residues.

V and J are TRBV12-3 or TRBV12-4 and TRBJ1-1, with D perhaps TRBD1 (5 bases). The CDR3 has 13 residues. Trimming stripped 6 bases from V and 3 bases from J, with 11 bases between. The CDR3 loop is CASRGGKHTEAFF. The DNA for the CDR3 is TGTGCCAGCAGGGGGGGAAAGCACACTGAAGCTTTCTTT.

This sequence joins TRBV5-1 and TRBJ2-7; tentative D call: TRBD2 (7 bases). The CDR3 runs 14 residues. The V end lost 0 bases, the J end lost 4 bases, and 11 bases lay between the germline ends. Germline V gene data show CDR1 as SGHRS and CDR2 as YFSETQ. CDR3 amino acids: CASSLDGGLYEQYF. CDR3 coding DNA: TGCGCCAGCAGCTTGGACGGGGGGCTTTACGAGCAGTACTTC.